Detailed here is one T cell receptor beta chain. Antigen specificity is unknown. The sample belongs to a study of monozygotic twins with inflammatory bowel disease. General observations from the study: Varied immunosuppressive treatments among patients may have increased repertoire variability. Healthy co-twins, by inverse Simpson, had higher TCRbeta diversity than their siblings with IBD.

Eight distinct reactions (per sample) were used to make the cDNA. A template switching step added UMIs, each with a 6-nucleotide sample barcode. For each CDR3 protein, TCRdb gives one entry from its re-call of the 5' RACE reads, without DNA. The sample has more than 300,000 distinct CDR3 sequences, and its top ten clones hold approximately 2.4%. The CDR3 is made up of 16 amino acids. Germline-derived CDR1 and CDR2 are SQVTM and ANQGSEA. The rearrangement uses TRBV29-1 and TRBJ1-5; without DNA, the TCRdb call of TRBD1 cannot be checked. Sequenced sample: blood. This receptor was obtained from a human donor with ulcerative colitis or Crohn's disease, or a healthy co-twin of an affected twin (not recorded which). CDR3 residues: CSVDERTGELNQPQHF.